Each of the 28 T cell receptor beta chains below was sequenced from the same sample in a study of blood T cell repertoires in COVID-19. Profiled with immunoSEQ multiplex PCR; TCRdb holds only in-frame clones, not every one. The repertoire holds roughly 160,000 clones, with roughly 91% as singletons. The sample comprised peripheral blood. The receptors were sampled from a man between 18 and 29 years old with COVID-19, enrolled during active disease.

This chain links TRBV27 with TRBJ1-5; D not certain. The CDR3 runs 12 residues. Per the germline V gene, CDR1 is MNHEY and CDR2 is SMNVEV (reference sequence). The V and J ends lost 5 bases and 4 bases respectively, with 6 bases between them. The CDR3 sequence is CASSHYNQPQHF. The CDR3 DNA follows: TGTGCCAGCAGTCACTATAATCAGCCCCAGCATTTT.

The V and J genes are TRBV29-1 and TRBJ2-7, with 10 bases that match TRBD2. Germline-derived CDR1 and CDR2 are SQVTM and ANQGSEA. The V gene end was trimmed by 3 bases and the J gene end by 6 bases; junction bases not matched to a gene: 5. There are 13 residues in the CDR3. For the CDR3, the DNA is TGCAGCGTTGATCTAGCGGGAGTTGGCGAGCAGTACTTC. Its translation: CSVDLAGVGEQYF.

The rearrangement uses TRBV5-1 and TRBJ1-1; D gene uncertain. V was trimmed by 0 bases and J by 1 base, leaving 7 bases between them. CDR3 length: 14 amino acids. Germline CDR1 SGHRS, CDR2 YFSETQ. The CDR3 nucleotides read TGCGCCAGCAGCTTGGCCCACGGGAACACTGAAGCTTTCTTT. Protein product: CASSLAHGNTEAFF.

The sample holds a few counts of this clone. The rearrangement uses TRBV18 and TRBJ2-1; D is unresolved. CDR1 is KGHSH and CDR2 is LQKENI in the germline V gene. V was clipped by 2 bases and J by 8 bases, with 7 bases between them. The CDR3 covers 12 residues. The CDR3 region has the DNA TGTGCCAGCTCACCATCCCCCGATGAGCAGTTCTTC. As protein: CASSPSPDEQFF.

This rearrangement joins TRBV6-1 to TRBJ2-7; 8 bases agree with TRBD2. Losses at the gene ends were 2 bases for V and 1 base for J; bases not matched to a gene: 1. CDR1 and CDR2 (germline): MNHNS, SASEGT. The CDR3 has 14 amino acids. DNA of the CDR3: TGTGCCAGCAGTGAAACTAGCGGTTCCTACGAGCAGTACTTC. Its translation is CASSETSGSYEQYF.

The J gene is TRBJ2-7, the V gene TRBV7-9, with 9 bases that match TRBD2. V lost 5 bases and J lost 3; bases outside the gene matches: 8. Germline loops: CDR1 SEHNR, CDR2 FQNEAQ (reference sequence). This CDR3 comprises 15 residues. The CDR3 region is CASSLQGLAGYEQYF. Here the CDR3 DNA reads TGTGCCAGCAGCCTACAGGGACTAGCCGGCTACGAGCAGTACTTC. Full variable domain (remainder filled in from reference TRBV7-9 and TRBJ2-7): DTGVSQNPRHKITKRGQNVTFRCDPISEHNRLYWYRQTLGQGPEFLTYFQNEAQLEKSRLLSDRFSAERPKGSFSTLEIQRTEQGDSAMYLCASSLQGLAGYEQYFGPGTRLTVT.

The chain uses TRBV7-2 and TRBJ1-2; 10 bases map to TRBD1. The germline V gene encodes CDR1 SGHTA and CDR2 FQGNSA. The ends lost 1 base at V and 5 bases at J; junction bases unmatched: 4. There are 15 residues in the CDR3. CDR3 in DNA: TGTGCCAGCAGCTTAGGGGGGACAGGGGAGTATGGCTACACCTTC. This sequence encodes CASSLGGTGEYGYTF. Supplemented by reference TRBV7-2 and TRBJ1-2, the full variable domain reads GAGVSQSPSNKVTEKGKDVELRCDPISGHTALYWYRQSLGQGLEFLIYFQGNSAPDKSGLPSDRFSAERTGGSVSTLTIQRTQQEDSAVYLCASSLGGTGEYGYTFGSGTRLTVV.

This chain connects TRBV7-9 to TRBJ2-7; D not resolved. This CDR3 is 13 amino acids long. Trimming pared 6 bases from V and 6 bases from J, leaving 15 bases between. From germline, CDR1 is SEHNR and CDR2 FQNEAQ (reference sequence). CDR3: CASRNRQLGEQYF. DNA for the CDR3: TGTGCCAGCAGGAATAGACAACTCGGCGAGCAGTACTTC.

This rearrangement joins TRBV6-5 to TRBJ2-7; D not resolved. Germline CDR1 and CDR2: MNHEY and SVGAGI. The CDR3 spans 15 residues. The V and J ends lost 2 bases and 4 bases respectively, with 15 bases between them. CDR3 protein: CASSYDAAFAYEQYF. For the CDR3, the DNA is TGTGCCAGCAGTTACGACGCGGCTTTTGCTTACGAGCAGTACTTC.

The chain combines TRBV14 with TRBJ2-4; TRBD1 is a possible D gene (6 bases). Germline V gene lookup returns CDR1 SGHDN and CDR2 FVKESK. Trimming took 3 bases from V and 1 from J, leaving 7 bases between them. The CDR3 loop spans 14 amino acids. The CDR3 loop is CASSQQGAKNIQYF. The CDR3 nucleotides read TGTGCCAGCAGCCAGCAGGGGGCCAAAAACATTCAGTACTTC.

The CDR3 loop is CASSEGRVSEQFF. The CDR3 DNA reads TGTGCCAGCAGTGAGGGGAGGGTGAGTGAGCAGTTCTTC. J is TRBJ2-1 and V is TRBV6-4; 7 bases are a match to TRBD2. J gave up 9 bases and V 3 bases, and 5 bases lay outside the gene matches. Looked up from germline, CDR1 is MRHNA and CDR2 is SNTAGT. The CDR3 covers 13 residues.

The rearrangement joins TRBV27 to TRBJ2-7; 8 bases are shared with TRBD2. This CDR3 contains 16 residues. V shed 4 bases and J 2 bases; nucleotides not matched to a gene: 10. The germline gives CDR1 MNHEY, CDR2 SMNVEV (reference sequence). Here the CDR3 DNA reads TGTGCCAGCAGTTCTGCGGCTAGCGGGCTCACCTACGAGCAGTACTTC. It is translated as CASSSAASGLTYEQYF.

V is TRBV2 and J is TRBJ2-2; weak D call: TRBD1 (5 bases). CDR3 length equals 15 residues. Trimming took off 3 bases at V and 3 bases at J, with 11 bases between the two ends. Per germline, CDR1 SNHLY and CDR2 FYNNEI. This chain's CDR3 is CASSDRVDDTGELFF. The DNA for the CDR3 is TGTGCCAGCAGTGACAGGGTTGACGACACCGGGGAGCTGTTTTTT.

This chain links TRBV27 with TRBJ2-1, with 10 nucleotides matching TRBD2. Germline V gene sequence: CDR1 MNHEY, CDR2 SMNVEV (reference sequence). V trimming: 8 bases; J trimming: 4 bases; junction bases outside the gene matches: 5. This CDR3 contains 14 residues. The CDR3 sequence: CASRTSGMYNEQFF. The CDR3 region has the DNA TGTGCCAGCCGGACTAGCGGAATGTACAATGAGCAGTTCTTC.

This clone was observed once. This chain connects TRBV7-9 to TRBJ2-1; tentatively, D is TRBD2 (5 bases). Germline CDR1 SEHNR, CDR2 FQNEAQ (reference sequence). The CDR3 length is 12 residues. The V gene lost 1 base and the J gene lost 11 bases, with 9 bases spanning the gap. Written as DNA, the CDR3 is TGTGCCAGCAGCTTAGATGGGAGTAAGCAGTTCTTC. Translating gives CASSLDGSKQFF. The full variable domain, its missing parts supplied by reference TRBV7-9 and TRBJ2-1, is DTGVSQNPRHKITKRGQNVTFRCDPISEHNRLYWYRQTLGQGPEFLTYFQNEAQLEKSRLLSDRFSAERPKGSFSTLEIQRTEQGDSAMYLCASSLDGSKQFFGPGTRLTVL.

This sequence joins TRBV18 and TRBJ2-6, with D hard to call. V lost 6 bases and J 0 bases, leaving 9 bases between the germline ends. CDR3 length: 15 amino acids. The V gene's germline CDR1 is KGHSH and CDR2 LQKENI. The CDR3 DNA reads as TGTGCCAGCTCCCCTCCCCGCTCTGGGGCCAACGTCCTGACTTTC. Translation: CASSPPRSGANVLTF.

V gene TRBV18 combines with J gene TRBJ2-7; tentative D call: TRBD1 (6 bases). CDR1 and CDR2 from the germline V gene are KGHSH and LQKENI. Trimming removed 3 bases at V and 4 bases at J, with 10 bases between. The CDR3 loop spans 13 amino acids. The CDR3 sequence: CASSPLGAYEQYF. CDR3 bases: TGTGCCAGCTCACCCTTGGGGGCGTACGAGCAGTACTTC.

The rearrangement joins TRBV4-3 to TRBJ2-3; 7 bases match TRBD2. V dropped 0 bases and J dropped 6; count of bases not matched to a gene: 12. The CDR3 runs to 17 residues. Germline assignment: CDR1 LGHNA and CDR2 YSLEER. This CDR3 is CASSQEWRERPPDTQYF. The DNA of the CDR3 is TGCGCCAGCAGCCAAGAGTGGCGGGAGAGGCCCCCCGATACGCAGTATTTT.

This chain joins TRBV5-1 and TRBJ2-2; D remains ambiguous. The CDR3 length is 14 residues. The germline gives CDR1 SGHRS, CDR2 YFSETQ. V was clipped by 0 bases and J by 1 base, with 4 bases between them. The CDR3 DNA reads TGCGCCAGCAGCTTGGCAGGGAACACCGGGGAGCTGTTTTTT. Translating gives CASSLAGNTGELFF.

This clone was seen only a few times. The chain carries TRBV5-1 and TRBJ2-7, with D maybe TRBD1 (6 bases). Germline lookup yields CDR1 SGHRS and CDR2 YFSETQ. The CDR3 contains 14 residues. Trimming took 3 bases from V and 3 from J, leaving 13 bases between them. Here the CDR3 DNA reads TGCGCCAGCAGCTCTGCAGGGGACATCTACGAGCAGTACTTC. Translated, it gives CASSSAGDIYEQYF.

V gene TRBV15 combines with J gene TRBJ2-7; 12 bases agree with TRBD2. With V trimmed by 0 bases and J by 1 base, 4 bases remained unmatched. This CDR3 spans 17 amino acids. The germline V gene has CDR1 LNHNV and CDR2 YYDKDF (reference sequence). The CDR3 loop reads CATSREGTSGWSYEQYF. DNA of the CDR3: TGTGCCACCAGCAGAGAAGGGACTAGCGGGTGGTCCTACGAGCAGTACTTC. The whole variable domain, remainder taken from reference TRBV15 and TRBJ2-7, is DAMVIQNPRYQVTQFGKPVTLSCSQTLNHNVMYWYQQKSSQAPKLLFHYYDKDFNNEADTPDNFQSRRPNTSFCFLDIRSPGLGDTAMYLCATSREGTSGWSYEQYFGPGTRLTVT.

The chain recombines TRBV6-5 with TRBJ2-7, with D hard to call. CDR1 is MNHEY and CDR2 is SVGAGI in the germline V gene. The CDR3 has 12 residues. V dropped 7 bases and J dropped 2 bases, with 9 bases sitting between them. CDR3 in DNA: TGTGCCAGCACCGGAGACGCCTACGAGCAGTACTTC. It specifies CASTGDAYEQYF.

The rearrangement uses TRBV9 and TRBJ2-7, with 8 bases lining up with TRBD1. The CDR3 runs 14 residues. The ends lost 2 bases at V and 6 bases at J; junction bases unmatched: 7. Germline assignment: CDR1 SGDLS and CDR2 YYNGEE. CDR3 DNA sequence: TGTGCCAGCAGCGTTCAGGGGGCAGGGGTCGAGCAGTACTTC. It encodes CASSVQGAGVEQYF.

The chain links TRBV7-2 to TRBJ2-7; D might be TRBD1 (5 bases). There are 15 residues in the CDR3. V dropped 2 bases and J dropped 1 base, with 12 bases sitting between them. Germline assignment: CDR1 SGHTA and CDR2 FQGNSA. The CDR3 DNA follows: TGTGCCAGCAGCTTAAGGGGCGACGGATCCTACGAGCAGTACTTC. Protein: CASSLRGDGSYEQYF.

CDR3 bases: TGTGCCAGCTCACCTTCATCCGGGACAGTAAACGAGCAGTACTTC. Translated: CASSPSSGTVNEQYF. This rearrangement joins TRBV18 to TRBJ2-7, with 7 bases that match TRBD1. CDR1 is KGHSH and CDR2 is LQKENI in the germline V gene. The CDR3 consists of 15 residues. V lost 3 bases to trimming and J lost 5 bases; unmatched junction nucleotides: 10. Full variable domain (remainder filled in from reference TRBV18 and TRBJ2-7): NAGVMQNPRHLVRRRGQEARLRCSPMKGHSHVYWYRQLPEEGLKFMVYLQKENIIDESGMPKERFSAEFPKEGPSILRIQQVVRGDSAAYFCASSPSSGTVNEQYFGPGTRLTVT.

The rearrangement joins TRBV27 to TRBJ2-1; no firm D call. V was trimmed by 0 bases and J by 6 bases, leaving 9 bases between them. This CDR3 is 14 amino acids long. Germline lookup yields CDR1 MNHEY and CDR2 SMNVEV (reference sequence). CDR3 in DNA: TGTGCCAGCAGTTTATCCCTTAGCCGCAATGAGCAGTTCTTC. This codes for CASSLSLSRNEQFF.

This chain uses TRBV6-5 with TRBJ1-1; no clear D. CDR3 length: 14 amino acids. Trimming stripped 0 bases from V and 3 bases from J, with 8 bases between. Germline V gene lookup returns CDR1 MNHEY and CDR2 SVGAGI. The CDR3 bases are TGTGCCAGCAGTTACTCTCACCTACACACTGAAGCTTTCTTT. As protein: CASSYSHLHTEAFF.

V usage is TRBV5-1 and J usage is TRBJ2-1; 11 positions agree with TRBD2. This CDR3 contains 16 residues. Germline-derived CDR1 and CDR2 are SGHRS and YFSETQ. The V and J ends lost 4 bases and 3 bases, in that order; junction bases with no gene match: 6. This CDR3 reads CASSKLAGAIYNEQFF. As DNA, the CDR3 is TGCGCCAGCAGCAAACTAGCGGGAGCCATCTACAATGAGCAGTTCTTC.